Listed here is a single T cell receptor beta chain. No antigen is known for it. CDR3 size: 16 residues. CDR1 is SGHRS and CDR2 is YFSETQ in the germline V gene. Primers used in a second PCR of about 6 to 11 cycles were a sample-barcoded 5' primer and a J-beta primer mix. From the 5' RACE reads, TCRdb called clonotypes with MiXCR, one entry per CDR3 protein. Here the sample spans 550,000 to 750,000 distinct CDR3 sequences, around a fifth being singletons. The data stem from a study of blood T cells in healthy people across ages. Study findings and constraints: Versus aged donors, long-lived donors had higher diversity and more naive CD4+ cells. Estimates of diversity drawn from one million T cells were considered underestimates. PBMC samples, being unsorted, prevented any conclusive comparison of naive and antigen-experienced cells.

This chain uses TRBV5-1 with TRBJ2-1; 12 nucleotides agree with TRBD2. The end of the DNA aligns better with TRBJ2-5, so the J call may be wrong. Sequenced input: blood. This TCR was recovered from a man between 65 and 85 years old in good health. This CDR3 is CASSLAASGRGETQYF. The CDR3, as DNA: TGCGCCAGCAGCTTGGCCGCTAGCGGGAGGGGTGAGACCCAGTACTTC.